This TCR beta chain was retrieved from a study of blood T cell repertoires in COVID-19. The wider study: Material from acute and convalescent COVID-19 was sourced from the United States, Italy and Spain.

This CDR3 region has 12 residues. V lost 2 bases to trimming and J lost 4 bases, with 5 bases between them. Germline V gene lookup returns CDR1 MGHDK and CDR2 SYGVNS. Source study methods: Amplification of reference gene primers was used by the study to estimate nucleated cell counts. Method: immunoSEQ multiplex PCR; TCRdb's copy keeps in-frame clones and lacks some. That table supplies the V and J calls and clone size; D and trimming were determined from the DNA. The table has a few hundred thousand clones, 89% seen once. Clinical history as reported by participants underpinned cohort assignment. Cohort 3 donors were reported recovered after two negative PCRs, clearance, or symptom resolution.

The clonotype originates from a woman aged 40 to 55 who had recovered from COVID-19. Material for sequencing was PBMCs or T cells enriched from blood (not recorded which). The rearrangement links TRBV25-1 to TRBJ1-2, with D hard to call. CDR3 sequence: CASSEDFYGYTF. The CDR3 bases are TGTGCCAGCAGTGAAGACTTCTATGGCTACACCTTC.